The 26 T cell receptor beta chains reported below all come from one sample, sequenced in a study of blood T cell repertoires in COVID-19. The data were produced by immunoSEQ multiplex PCR, yet TCRdb's version contains in-frame clones alone and is incomplete. The sample yields about 190,000 clones, around 84% seen once. Sequencing input: PBMCs or T cells enriched from blood (not recorded which). These receptors all come from a woman younger than 45 who had recovered from COVID-19.

This chain connects TRBV19 to TRBJ2-1; 8 bases line up with TRBD1. V was clipped by 6 bases and J by 2 bases; unmatched bases: 3. The CDR3 consists of 14 residues. Germline V gives CDR1 LNHDA, CDR2 SQIVND (reference sequence). CDR3 bases: TGTGCCAGTAGACGACAGGGGCCCTACAATGAGCAGTTCTTC. Amino acid sequence: CASRRQGPYNEQFF.

This clone came up once. This sequence joins TRBV7-8 and TRBJ1-6; 9 nucleotides agree with TRBD1. Trimming removed 6 bases from V and 6 bases from J; junction bases left unmatched: 15. The CDR3 has 18 residues. In germline, CDR1 is SGHVS, CDR2 FQNEAQ. CDR3 region: CASRQNRGPEGFNSPLHF. Here the CDR3 DNA reads TGTGCCAGCAGACAAAACAGGGGGCCAGAGGGCTTTAATTCACCCCTCCACTTT.

The gene calls are TRBV18 and TRBJ1-2, with 7 bases identical to TRBD1. The ends lost 5 bases at V and 6 bases at J; junction bases unmatched: 6. Germline V lookup: CDR1 KGHSH, CDR2 LQKENI. The CDR3 runs to 13 residues. CDR3 coding DNA: TGTGCCAGCTCAGAACGACAGGGCGATGGCTACACCTTC. Its protein is CASSERQGDGYTF.

The V and J genes are TRBV7-9 and TRBJ1-2; D is undetermined. Trimming pared 6 bases from V and 8 bases from J, leaving 10 bases between. Germline CDR1 SEHNR, CDR2 FQNEAQ (reference sequence). This CDR3 contains 11 residues. In DNA, the CDR3 is TGTGCCAGCAGACTTAGAGGGGGCTACACCTTC. It yields the protein CASRLRGGYTF.

V usage is TRBV14 and J usage is TRBJ1-1, with D possibly being TRBD1 (5 bases). The CDR3 consists of 14 residues. The germline V gene encodes CDR1 SGHDN and CDR2 FVKESK. V was cut by 4 bases and J by 6 bases, with 15 bases left in between. CDR3 in DNA: TGTGCCAGCAGCCCCTTGACAGTTTTCCCTGAAGCTTTCTTT. It is translated as CASSPLTVFPEAFF.

The chain is built from TRBV28 and TRBJ1-2; TRBD1 aligns across 10 bases. Germline V gives CDR1 MDHEN, CDR2 SYDVKM. Trimming at V came to 8 bases and at J to 7 bases, leaving 10 bases not matched to a gene. This CDR3 is 14 amino acids long. CDR3: CASDFGTGDGGYTF. The CDR3, as DNA: TGTGCCAGCGACTTCGGGACAGGGGATGGTGGCTACACCTTC.

There are a few counts of this clone. At the DNA level, this CDR3 is encoded by other sequences in the same sample as well. The rearrangement links TRBV19 to TRBJ2-5; the match to TRBD2 covers 7 bases. Germline-derived CDR1 and CDR2 are LNHDA and SQIVND (reference sequence). J was trimmed by 4 bases and V by 6 bases; bases with no gene match: 5. This CDR3 region has 13 residues. Here the CDR3 DNA reads TGTGCCAGTAGCCCGACGGGGGGAGAGACCCAGTACTTC. Amino acids: CASSPTGGETQYF.

The sample holds a few counts of this clone. This chain uses TRBV28 with TRBJ1-2; the match to TRBD1 covers 7 bases. Losses at the gene ends were 5 bases for V and 4 bases for J; bases not matched to a gene: 13. CDR1 and CDR2 (germline): MDHEN, SYDVKM. The CDR3 consists of 16 residues. CDR3 coding DNA: TGTGCCAGCAGTGTTTCCGGTCGACAGGGCGGCTATGGCTACACCTTC. This translates into CASSVSGRQGGYGYTF.

This clone appeared a few times. The chain uses TRBV10-2 and TRBJ2-5; TRBD2 is a possible D gene (5 bases). Germline V gene lookup returns CDR1 WSHSY and CDR2 SAAADI. The CDR3 length is 13 residues. CDR3 DNA sequence: TGCGCTAACGGGGAGCGCTCACAAGAGACCCAGTACTTC. Translated, it gives CANGERSQETQYF.

This sequence joins TRBV12-3 or TRBV12-4 and TRBJ1-2; D perhaps matches TRBD1 (5 bases). This CDR3 contains 13 residues. Trimming removed 1 base at V and 5 bases at J, with 8 bases between. CDR3 nucleotides: TGTGCCAGCAGTTTAGGGGGCAAATATGGCTACACCTTC. This gives the protein CASSLGGKYGYTF.

V gene TRBV28 combines with J gene TRBJ1-6, with 9 bases identical to TRBD1. V lost 2 bases to trimming and J lost 9 bases; unmatched junction nucleotides: 8. The CDR3 covers 16 residues. Germline-derived CDR1 and CDR2 are MDHEN and SYDVKM. The CDR3 is CASSLPGTGLRSPLHF. The CDR3 bases are TGTGCCAGCAGTTTACCTGGGACAGGGCTACGTTCACCCCTCCACTTT.

The gene calls are TRBV5-5 and TRBJ1-3; D is ambiguous. The ends were cut back, 0 bases at V and 3 bases at J, with 13 bases in the middle. The CDR3 runs 16 residues. Germline CDR1 reads SGHKS; CDR2 reads YYEKEE (reference sequence). The CDR3 here is CASSLEGGASGNTIYF. The CDR3 bases are TGTGCCAGCAGCTTGGAAGGCGGCGCTAGTGGAAACACCATATATTTT.

The V and J genes are TRBV24-1 and TRBJ1-2, with D uncertain. The CDR3 contains 16 residues. Germline values: CDR1 KGHDR, CDR2 SFDVKD. V was cut by 4 bases and J by 8 bases, with 22 bases left in between. As DNA, the CDR3 is TGTGCCACCAGTGAGAATTCCCAAGGGAGCCCCTGGGGCTACACCTTC. Amino acid sequence: CATSENSQGSPWGYTF.

The J gene is TRBJ2-1, the V gene TRBV5-1; TRBD1 matches 9 bases. Germline values: CDR1 SGHRS, CDR2 YFSETQ. The CDR3 covers 16 residues. V lost 3 bases to trimming and J lost 7 bases; unmatched junction nucleotides: 11. The chain's CDR3 is CASSSSGQGRLNEQFF. In DNA, the CDR3 is TGCGCCAGCAGCTCCTCAGGACAGGGGAGGCTGAATGAGCAGTTCTTC. The complete variable domain, with remaining parts taken from reference TRBV5-1 and TRBJ2-1, reads KAGVTQTPRYLIKTRGQQVTLSCSPISGHRSVSWYQQTPGQGLQFLFEYFSETQRNKGNFPGRFSGRQFSNSRSEMNVSTLELGDSALYLCASSSSGQGRLNEQFFGPGTRLTVL.

The chain links TRBV2 to TRBJ2-7; D may be TRBD2 (6 bases). V was trimmed by 0 bases and J by 11 bases, leaving 20 bases between them. The germline V gene has CDR1 SNHLY and CDR2 FYNNEI. CDR3 length: 15 residues. The CDR3 DNA sequence: TGTGCCAGCAGTGAAGCGCCGGGACTCCCTACCATGGAGTACGTC. It translates to CASSEAPGLPTMEYV.

The V call is TRBV11-2, the J call TRBJ1-1; D call uncertain. The CDR3 loop spans 14 amino acids. V shed 2 bases and J shed 5 bases, with 12 bases lying between them. Per the germline V gene, CDR1 is SGHAT and CDR2 is FQNNGV. The CDR3 DNA follows: TGTGCCAGCAGCTTAATTCAGGTTGGGACTGAAGCTTTCTTT. Its protein is CASSLIQVGTEAFF.

The DNA of the CDR3 is TGTGCCATCAGAGGGGCGGGGCGCACAGATACGCAGTATTTT. Its protein product is CAIRGAGRTDTQYF. This chain links TRBV10-3 with TRBJ2-3, with a possible D match to TRBD2 (6 bases). CDR1 is ENHRY, CDR2 SYGVKD, per germline. V shed 6 bases and J shed 1 base, with 11 bases lying between them. CDR3 length equals 14 residues.

The chain recombines TRBV13 with TRBJ2-1, with a weak D call TRBD1 (6 bases). With 7 bases removed from V and 7 bases from J, the gap between germline ends came to 17 bases. Germline V gives CDR1 PRHDT, CDR2 FYEKMQ (reference sequence). The CDR3 is made up of 14 amino acids. The CDR3 region is CASIIGGRGNEQFF. Written as DNA, the CDR3 is TGTGCCAGCATCATAGGGGGAAGAGGGAATGAGCAGTTCTTC.

This clone was counted ten times or more. Here the CDR3 DNA reads TGTGCCAGCAGTCAATCCGGGACAGGGCCCTACGAGCAGTACTTC. Its protein product is CASSQSGTGPYEQYF. The gene calls are TRBV6-1 and TRBJ2-7; 9 nucleotides agree with TRBD1. Trimming at V came to 5 bases and at J to 2 bases, leaving 7 bases not matched to a gene. The V gene's germline CDR1 is MNHNS and CDR2 SASEGT. The CDR3 has 15 residues.

As for this clone: The junction does not match germline at one end; this may be a read error. J is TRBJ2-2 and V is TRBV28, with 13 bases matching TRBD2. Germline CDR1 reads MDHEN; CDR2 reads SYDVKM. The CDR3 has 17 amino acids. CDR3: CASSWLGTSGERRGAVF. The CDR3 DNA reads TGTGCCAGCAGTTGGTTGGGGACTAGCGGGGAGCGCCGGGGAGCTGTTTTT.

A single count supports this clone. This sequence joins TRBV6-5 and TRBJ2-1; possible D gene TRBD1, 6 bases. The CDR3 has 11 amino acids. The germline CDR1 and CDR2 sequences are MNHEY and SVGAGI. Trimming shortened V by 8 bases and J by 9 bases, and 11 bases separated the two germline ends. CDR3 sequence (DNA): TGTGCCAGCGGGACACGGGGTGAGCAGTTCTTC. As protein: CASGTRGEQFF.

The chain uses TRBV19 and TRBJ1-2, with TRBD1 as a possible D gene (5 bases). From germline, CDR1 is LNHDA and CDR2 SQIVND (reference sequence). The V and J ends lost 9 bases and 0 bases respectively, with 14 bases between them. The CDR3 length is 14 residues. The CDR3 coding sequence is TGTGCCAGCCAACTACCAGGGCCTAACTATGGCTACACCTTC. This encodes CASQLPGPNYGYTF.

The rearrangement links TRBV28 to TRBJ1-2; TRBD1 matches at 7 bases. CDR1 and CDR2 (germline): MDHEN, SYDVKM. This CDR3 region has 16 residues. J lost 2 bases, V lost 2 bases, and 8 bases had no gene match. CDR3 loop: CASSLPGAGGNYGYTF. The CDR3 DNA reads TGTGCCAGCAGTTTACCCGGGGCAGGGGGAAACTATGGCTACACCTTC.

The V gene is TRBV5-1, the J gene TRBJ2-7; 9 bases line up with TRBD1. From germline, CDR1 is SGHRS and CDR2 YFSETQ. The CDR3 runs 14 residues. Germline trimming cut 3 bases from V and 0 bases from J; bases unmatched to any gene: 1. Here the CDR3 reads CASSSTGGSYEQYV. The CDR3 DNA reads TGCGCCAGCAGCTCGACAGGGGGCTCCTACGAGCAGTACGTC.

V gene TRBV5-1 combines with J gene TRBJ2-5; tentative D call: TRBD2 (5 bases). The V end was cut by 0 bases, the J end by 1 base, with 7 bases between. This CDR3 spans 14 amino acids. Germline CDR1 SGHRS, CDR2 YFSETQ. This CDR3 reads CASSLGGSQETQYF. CDR3 nucleotide sequence: TGCGCCAGCAGCTTGGGAGGGAGCCAAGAGACCCAGTACTTC.

The table lists this clone with a few counts. The V call is TRBV18, the J call TRBJ1-1; 11 nucleotides align to TRBD1. The CDR3 totals 16 residues. CDR1 is KGHSH, CDR2 LQKENI, per germline. V lost 6 bases and J lost 5; bases outside the gene matches: 11. DNA for the CDR3: TGTGCCAGCTCGCCAACTCCCGGGACAGGGGGAACTGAAGCTTTCTTT. Its translation is CASSPTPGTGGTEAFF.